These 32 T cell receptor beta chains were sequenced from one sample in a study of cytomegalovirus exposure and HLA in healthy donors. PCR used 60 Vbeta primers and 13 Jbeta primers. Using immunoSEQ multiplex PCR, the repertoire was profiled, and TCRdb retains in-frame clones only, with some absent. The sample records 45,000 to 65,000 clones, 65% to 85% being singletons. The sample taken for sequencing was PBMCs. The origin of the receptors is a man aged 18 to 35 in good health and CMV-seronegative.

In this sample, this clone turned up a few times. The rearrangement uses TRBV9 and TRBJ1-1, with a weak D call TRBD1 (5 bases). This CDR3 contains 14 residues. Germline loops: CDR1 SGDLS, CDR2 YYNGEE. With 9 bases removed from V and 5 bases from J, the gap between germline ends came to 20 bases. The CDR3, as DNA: TGTGCCAAGCCCGACAGCTCCCGGGGGACTGAAGCTTTCTTT. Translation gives CAKPDSSRGTEAFF.

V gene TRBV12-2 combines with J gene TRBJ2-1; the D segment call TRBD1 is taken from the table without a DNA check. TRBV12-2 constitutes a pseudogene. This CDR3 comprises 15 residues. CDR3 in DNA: TGTGCAAGTCGCTTAGGGGGACAGGGGTACAATGAGCAGTTCTTC. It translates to CASRLGGQGYNEQFF.

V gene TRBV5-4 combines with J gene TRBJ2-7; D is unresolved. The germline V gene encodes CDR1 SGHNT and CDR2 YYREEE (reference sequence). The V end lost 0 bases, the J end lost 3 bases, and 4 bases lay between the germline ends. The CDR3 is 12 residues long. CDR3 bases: TGTGCCAGCAGCTTGGATCGCTACGAGCAGTACTTC. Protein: CASSLDRYEQYF.

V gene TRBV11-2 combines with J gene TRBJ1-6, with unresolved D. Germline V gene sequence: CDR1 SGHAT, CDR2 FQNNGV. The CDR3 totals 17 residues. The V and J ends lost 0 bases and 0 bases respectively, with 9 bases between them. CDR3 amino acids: CASSLDRRSSYNSPLHF. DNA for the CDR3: TGTGCCAGCAGCTTAGACAGGAGGAGCTCCTATAATTCACCCCTCCACTTT.

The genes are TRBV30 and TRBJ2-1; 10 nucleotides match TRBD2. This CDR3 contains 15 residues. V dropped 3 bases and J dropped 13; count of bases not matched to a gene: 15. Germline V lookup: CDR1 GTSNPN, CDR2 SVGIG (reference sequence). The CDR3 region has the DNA TGTGCCTGGAGCCCGGGGCTAGCGGGAGACATTTACCAGTTCTTC. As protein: CAWSPGLAGDIYQFF.

CDR3 protein: CASAPGGEGAKNIQYF. Written as DNA, the CDR3 is TGTGCCAGCGCCCCCGGCGGGGAAGGGGCCAAAAACATTCAGTACTTC. This chain connects TRBV5-4 to TRBJ2-4; D is perhaps TRBD2 (6 bases). The germline V gene encodes CDR1 SGHNT and CDR2 YYREEE (reference sequence). The CDR3 extends over 16 amino acids. The V and J ends lost 7 bases and 1 base respectively, with 18 bases between them.

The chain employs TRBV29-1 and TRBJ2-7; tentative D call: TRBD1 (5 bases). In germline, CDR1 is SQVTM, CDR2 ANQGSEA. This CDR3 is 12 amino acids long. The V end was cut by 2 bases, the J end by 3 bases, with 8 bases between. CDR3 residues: CSVEWQGYEQYF. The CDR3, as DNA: TGCAGCGTTGAATGGCAGGGCTACGAGCAGTACTTC.

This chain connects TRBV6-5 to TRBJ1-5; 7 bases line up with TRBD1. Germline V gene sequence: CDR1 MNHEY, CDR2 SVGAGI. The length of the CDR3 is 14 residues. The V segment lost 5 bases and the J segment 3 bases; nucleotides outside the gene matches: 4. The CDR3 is CASSRQGFNQPQHF. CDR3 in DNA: TGTGCCAGCAGTCGACAGGGTTTCAATCAGCCCCAGCATTTT.

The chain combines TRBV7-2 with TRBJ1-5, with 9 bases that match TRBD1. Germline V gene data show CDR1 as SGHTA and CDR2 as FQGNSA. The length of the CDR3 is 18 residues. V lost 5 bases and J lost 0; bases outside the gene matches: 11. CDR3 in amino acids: CASSDSLDRGYSNQPQHF. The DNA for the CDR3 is TGTGCCAGCAGCGACTCCTTGGACAGGGGCTATAGCAATCAGCCCCAGCATTTT.

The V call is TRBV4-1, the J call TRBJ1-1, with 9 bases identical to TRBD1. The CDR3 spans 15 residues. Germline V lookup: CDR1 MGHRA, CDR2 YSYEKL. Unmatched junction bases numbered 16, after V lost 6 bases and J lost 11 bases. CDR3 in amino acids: CASREPGQGSWGAFF. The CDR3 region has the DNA TGCGCCAGCAGAGAACCGGGACAGGGTTCATGGGGGGCTTTCTTT.

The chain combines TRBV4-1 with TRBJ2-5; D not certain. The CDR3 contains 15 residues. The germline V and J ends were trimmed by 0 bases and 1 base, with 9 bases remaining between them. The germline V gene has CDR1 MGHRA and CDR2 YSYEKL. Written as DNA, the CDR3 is TGCGCCAGCAGCCAAGATATGGCAGTCCAAGAGACCCAGTACTTC. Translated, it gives CASSQDMAVQETQYF.

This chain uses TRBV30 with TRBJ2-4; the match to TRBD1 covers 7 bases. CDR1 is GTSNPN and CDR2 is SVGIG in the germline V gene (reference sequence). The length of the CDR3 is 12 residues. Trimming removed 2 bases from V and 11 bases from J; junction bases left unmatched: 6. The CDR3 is CAWSSTGPVQYF. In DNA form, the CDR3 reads TGTGCCTGGAGTTCGACAGGGCCTGTTCAGTACTTC.

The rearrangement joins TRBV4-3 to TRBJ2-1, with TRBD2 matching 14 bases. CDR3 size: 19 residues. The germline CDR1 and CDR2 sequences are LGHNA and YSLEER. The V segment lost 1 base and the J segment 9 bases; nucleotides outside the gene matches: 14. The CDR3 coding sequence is TGCGCCAGCAGCCAAGTCCTACTTACCGGGACTAGCGGGAGTAGTGAGCAGTTCTTC. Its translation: CASSQVLLTGTSGSSEQFF.

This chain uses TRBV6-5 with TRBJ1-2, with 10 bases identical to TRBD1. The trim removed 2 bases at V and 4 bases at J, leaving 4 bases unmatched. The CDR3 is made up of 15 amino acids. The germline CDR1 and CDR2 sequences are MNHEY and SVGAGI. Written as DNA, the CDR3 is TGTGCCAGCAGTTACGAGACAGGGGGCTTCTATGGCTACACCTTC. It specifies CASSYETGGFYGYTF.

The CDR3 region is CASSPGQGSYNEQFF. For the CDR3, the DNA is TGTGCCAGCAGTCCCGGACAGGGTTCCTACAATGAGCAGTTCTTC. This sequence joins TRBV28 and TRBJ2-1, with 8 positions matching TRBD1. This CDR3 is built from 15 residues. Unmatched junction bases numbered 4, after V lost 5 bases and J lost 1 base. CDR1 and CDR2 from the germline V gene are MDHEN and SYDVKM.

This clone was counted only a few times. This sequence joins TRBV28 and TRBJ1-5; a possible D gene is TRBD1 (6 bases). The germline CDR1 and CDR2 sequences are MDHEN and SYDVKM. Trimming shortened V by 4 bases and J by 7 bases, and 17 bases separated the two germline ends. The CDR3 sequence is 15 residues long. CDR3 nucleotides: TGTGCCAGCAGTTCGAACACAGGGCAGAAACAGCCCCAGCATTTT. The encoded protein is CASSSNTGQKQPQHF.

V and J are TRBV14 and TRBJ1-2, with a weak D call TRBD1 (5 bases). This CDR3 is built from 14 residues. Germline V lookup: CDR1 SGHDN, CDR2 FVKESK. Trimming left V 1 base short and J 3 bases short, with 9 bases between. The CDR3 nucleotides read TGTGCCAGCAGCCAAGCAGGGCTGGACTATGGCTACACCTTC. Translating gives CASSQAGLDYGYTF.

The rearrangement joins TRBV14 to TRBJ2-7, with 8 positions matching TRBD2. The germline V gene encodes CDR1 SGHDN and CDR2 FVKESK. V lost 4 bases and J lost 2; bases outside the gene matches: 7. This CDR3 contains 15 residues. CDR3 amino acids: CASSRVAGSAYEQYF. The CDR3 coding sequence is TGTGCCAGCAGCCGAGTAGCGGGAAGCGCCTACGAGCAGTACTTC.

CDR3: CSARFLSSYNEQFF. In nucleotides, the CDR3 is TGCAGCGCAAGATTCCTTAGCTCCTACAATGAGCAGTTCTTC. The rearrangement uses TRBV29-1 and TRBJ2-1; D remains unclear. Germline V gene data show CDR1 as SQVTM and CDR2 as ANQGSEA. V gave up 7 bases and J gave up 0 bases, with 13 bases separating them. This CDR3 is built from 14 residues.

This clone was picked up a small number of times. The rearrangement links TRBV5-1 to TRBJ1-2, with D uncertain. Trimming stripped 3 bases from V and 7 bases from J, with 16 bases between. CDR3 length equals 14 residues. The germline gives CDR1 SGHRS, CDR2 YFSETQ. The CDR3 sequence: CASSYDSRTIGYTF. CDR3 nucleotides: TGCGCCAGCAGCTACGATTCCCGGACTATTGGCTACACCTTC.

The DNA of the CDR3 is TGTGCCAGCAGTCCTAGTAACAGGGGGCGCGAGCAGTACTTC. Its protein is CASSPSNRGREQYF. This rearrangement joins TRBV27 to TRBJ2-7; 9 nucleotides match TRBD1. The V segment lost 5 bases and the J segment 6 bases; nucleotides outside the gene matches: 8. Germline CDR1 reads MNHEY; CDR2 reads SMNVEV (reference sequence). The CDR3 is made up of 14 amino acids.

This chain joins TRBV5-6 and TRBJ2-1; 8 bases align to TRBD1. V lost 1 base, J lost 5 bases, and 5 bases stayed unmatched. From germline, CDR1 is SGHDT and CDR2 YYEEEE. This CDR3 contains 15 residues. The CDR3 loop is CASSLFRQGNNEQFF. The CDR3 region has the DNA TGTGCCAGCAGCTTGTTCCGACAGGGGAACAATGAGCAGTTCTTC.

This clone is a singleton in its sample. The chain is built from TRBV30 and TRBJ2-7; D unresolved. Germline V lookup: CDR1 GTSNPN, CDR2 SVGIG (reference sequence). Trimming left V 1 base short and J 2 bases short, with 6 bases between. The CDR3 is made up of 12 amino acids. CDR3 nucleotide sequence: TGTGCCTGGAGTGCAGGAACCTACGAGCAGTACTTC. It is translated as CAWSAGTYEQYF.

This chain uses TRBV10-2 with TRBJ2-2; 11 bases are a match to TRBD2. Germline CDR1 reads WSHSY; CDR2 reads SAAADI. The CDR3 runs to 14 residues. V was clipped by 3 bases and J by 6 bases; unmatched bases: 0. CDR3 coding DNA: TGCGCCAGCAGTGAACTAGCGGGAGCCGGGGAGCTGTTTTTT. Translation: CASSELAGAGELFF.

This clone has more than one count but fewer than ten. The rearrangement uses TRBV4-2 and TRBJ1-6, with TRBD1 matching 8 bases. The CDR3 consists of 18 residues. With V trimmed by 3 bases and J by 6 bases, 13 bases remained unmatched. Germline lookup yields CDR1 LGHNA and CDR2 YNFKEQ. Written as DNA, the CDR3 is TGTGCCAGCAGCCATCCTACGGACAGGGCCATTACTAATTCACCCCTCCACTTT. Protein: CASSHPTDRAITNSPLHF.

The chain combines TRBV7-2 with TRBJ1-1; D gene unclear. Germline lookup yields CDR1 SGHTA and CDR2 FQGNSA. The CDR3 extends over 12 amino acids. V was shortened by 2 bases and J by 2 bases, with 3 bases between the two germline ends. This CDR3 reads CASSLTNTEAFF. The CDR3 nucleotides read TGTGCCAGCAGCTTAACTAACACTGAAGCTTTCTTT.

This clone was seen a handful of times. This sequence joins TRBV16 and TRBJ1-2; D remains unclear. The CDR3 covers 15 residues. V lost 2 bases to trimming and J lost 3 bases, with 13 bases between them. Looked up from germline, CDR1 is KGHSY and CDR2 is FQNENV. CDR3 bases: TGTGCCAGCAGCCAAAACTACGAACCGGACTATGGCTACACCTTC. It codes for CASSQNYEPDYGYTF.

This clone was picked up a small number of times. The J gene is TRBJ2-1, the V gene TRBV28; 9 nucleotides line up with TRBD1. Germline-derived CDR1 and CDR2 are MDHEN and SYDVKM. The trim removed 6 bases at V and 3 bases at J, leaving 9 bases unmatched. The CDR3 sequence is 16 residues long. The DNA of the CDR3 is TGTGCCAGCAGAACTACCGGGACAGGGCTCTACAATGAGCAGTTCTTC. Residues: CASRTTGTGLYNEQFF.

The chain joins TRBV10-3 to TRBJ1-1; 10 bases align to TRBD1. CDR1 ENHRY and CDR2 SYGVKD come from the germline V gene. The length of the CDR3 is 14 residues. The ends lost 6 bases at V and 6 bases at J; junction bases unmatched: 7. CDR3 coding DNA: TGTGCCATCAGAGAGGACAGGGGGTCCGCTGAAGCTTTCTTT. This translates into CAIREDRGSAEAFF.

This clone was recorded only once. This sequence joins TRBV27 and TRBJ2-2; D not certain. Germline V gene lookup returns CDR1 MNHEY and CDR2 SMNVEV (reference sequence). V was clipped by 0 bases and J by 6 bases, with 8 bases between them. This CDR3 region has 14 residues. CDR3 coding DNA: TGTGCCAGCAGTTTATCGGTTGTAGCCGGGGAGCTGTTTTTT. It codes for CASSLSVVAGELFF.

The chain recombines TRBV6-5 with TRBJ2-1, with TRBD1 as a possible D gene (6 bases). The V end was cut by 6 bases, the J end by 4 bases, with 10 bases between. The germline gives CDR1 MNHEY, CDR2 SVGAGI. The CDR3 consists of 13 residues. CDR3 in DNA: TGTGCCAGCAGCCCCACAGGGTACAATGAGCAGTTCTTC. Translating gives CASSPTGYNEQFF.

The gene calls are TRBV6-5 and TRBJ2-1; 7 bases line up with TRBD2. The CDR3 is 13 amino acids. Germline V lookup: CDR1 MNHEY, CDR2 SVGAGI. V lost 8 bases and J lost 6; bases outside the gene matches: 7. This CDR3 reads CASRAGVGNEQFF. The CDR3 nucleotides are TGTGCCAGCCGCGCGGGAGTGGGCAATGAGCAGTTCTTC.